The present TCR beta chain was sequenced within a study of cytomegalovirus exposure and HLA in healthy donors. Libraries were prepared by immunoSEQ multiplex PCR; TCRdb keeps only in-frame clonotypes and omits some of them. The sample has 130,000 to 150,000 clones, around four fifths seen once. V gave up 1 base and J gave up 4 bases; unmatched junction bases: 6. CDR3 size: 15 residues. Germline V gene data show CDR1 as SEHNR and CDR2 as FQNEAQ (reference sequence). Overall study results and limits: The authors enumerated around 150 TCR beta chains as linked to cytomegalovirus.

Concerning this clone: Antigen unknown.

The receptor comes from a woman aged 25 to 39 in good health and CMV-seronegative. What was sequenced was PBMCs. The rearrangement uses TRBV7-9 and TRBJ1-2, with 7 bases aligning to TRBD1. The CDR3 loop reads CASSLVGQDVYGYTF. CDR3 coding DNA: TGTGCCAGCAGCTTAGTCGGACAGGACGTCTATGGCTACACCTTC.